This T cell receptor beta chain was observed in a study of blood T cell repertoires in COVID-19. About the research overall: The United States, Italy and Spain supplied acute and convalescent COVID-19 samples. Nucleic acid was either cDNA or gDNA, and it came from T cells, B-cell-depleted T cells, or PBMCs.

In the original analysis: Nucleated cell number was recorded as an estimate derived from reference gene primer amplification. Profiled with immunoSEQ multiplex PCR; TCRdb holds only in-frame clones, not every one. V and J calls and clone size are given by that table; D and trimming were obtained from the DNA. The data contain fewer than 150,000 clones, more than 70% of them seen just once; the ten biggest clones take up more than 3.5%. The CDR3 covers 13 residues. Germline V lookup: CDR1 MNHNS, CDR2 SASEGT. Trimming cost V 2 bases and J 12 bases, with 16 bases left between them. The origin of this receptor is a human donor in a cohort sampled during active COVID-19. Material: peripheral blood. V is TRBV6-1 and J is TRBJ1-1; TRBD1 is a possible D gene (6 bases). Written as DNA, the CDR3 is TGTGCCAGCAGTGAAACCCTTAAGACAGGAACTTTCTTT. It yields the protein CASSETLKTGTFF.